The subject of this entry is one TCR beta chain. The sample is drawn from a study of PD-1 blockade in classical Hodgkin lymphoma. Sample time point: cycle 4 day 1 (C4D1), after six to seven weeks of nivolumab. All patients relapsed after autologous stem cell transplantation, and brentuximab vedotin exposure varied. TCRdb's table, derived via immunoSEQ multiplex PCR, lists solely in-frame clones and lacks some. The sample holds approximately 21,000 clones, around 85% seen once. The CDR3 has 14 amino acids. Trimming removed 5 bases at V and 0 bases at J, with 9 bases between. Germline CDR1 and CDR2: MGHDK and SYGVNS.

Sequencing was performed on peripheral blood mononuclear cells (PBMCs), taken before the fourth cycle of nivolumab. The rearrangement uses TRBV25-1 and TRBJ2-3; TRBD2 is a possible D gene (5 bases). This receptor was taken from a human donor with classical Hodgkin lymphoma. The CDR3 DNA reads as TGTGCCAGCAGTTATCAGCGGAGCACAGATACGCAGTATTTT. This gives the protein CASSYQRSTDTQYF.